This TCR beta chain was identified during a study of OX40 agonist ivuxolimab in advanced cancers. Turning to the study itself: Cohort: roughly 80% men, mean age about 60, aged about 23 to 79.

From germline, CDR1 is LGHNA and CDR2 YSLEER. The V and J ends lost 0 bases and 3 bases, in that order; junction bases with no gene match: 8. This CDR3 contains 17 residues. The method was immunoSEQ multiplex PCR; TCRdb's version includes in-frame clones alone and lacks a portion of them. The sample holds some 110,000 clones, roughly 95% seen once. This TCR came from an adult with an advanced solid tumor such as melanoma, head and neck, liver or kidney cancer. The specimen comprised CD4+ or CD8+ T cells sorted from blood, sampled in a trial of the OX40 agonist ivuxolimab. The V and J genes are TRBV4-3 and TRBJ2-3, with 8 bases lining up with TRBD2. The CDR3 DNA reads TGCGCCAGCAGCCAAGACCGGGTAGCGGGACTAACAGATACGCAGTATTTT. Translating gives CASSQDRVAGLTDTQYF.